The sequence of this TCR beta chain was determined in a study of blood T cell repertoires in COVID-19. Overall study context: Specimens from acute and convalescent COVID-19 originated in the United States, Italy and Spain.

Trimming pared 1 base from V and 2 bases from J, leaving 9 bases between. This CDR3 is 14 amino acids long. The germline V gene encodes CDR1 LGHDT and CDR2 YNNKEL (reference sequence). Turning to this clone: The same CDR3 arises from other DNA sequences in this sample as well.

Profiled with immunoSEQ multiplex PCR; TCRdb holds only in-frame clones, not every one. The table includes 180,000 or so clones, about 86% detected once. The sequencing input was peripheral blood. The clonotype was recovered from a woman aged 30 to 39 with active or convalescent COVID-19. The rearrangement joins TRBV3-1 (or the pseudogene TRBV3-2) to TRBJ2-7, with D maybe TRBD2 (7 bases). CDR3 protein: CASSQGGGPYEQYF. The CDR3, as DNA: TGTGCCAGCAGCCAAGGCGGGGGCCCCTACGAGCAGTACTTC.